The present T cell receptor (beta chain) was sequenced within a study of early T cells in non-severe SARS-CoV-2 infection. Overall study context: Whole-blood bulk RNA, unsorted, was sequenced, and chains were unpaired. General study points: Using VDJdb, the matching emphasized anti-spike CD8 responses while missing private and CD4 specificities.

This clonotype was observed many times. Its antigen is undetermined. Unique molecular identifier tags were affixed to discrete cDNA molecules. TCRdb re-derived calls from the 5' RACE reads in MiXCR, one entry per CDR3 protein. Of 25,000 to 35,000 distinct CDR3 sequences listed, 4.5% to 6% were seen once; the top ten hold less than 6.5%. The receptor was isolated from an adult who was a healthcare worker with PCR-confirmed SARS-CoV-2 infection or an uninfected control (not recorded which). Sequencing was performed on whole blood.

The CDR3 sequence: CASSTTYGRATEAFF. The CDR3, as DNA: TGTGCCAGCAGCACGACATATGGCAGGGCCACTGAAGCTTTCTTT. The J gene is TRBJ1-1, the V gene TRBV11-2; possibly TRBD1 for D (5 bases). Trimming left V 5 bases short and J 4 bases short, with 17 bases between. CDR3 length: 15 residues. CDR1 SGHAT and CDR2 FQNNGV come from the germline V gene. Based on the CDR3 plus reference TRBV11-2 and TRBJ1-1, the full variable domain is EAGVAQSPRYKIIEKRQSVAFWCNPISGHATLYWYQQILGQGPKLLIQFQNNGVVDDSQLPKDRFSAERLKGVDSTLKIQPAKLEDSAVYLCASSTTYGRATEAFFGQGTRLTVV.